The clone carrying this T cell receptor (beta chain) was found many times. Unique molecular identifiers were incorporated into the prepared TCRbeta library. From the PCR reads, TCRdb called clonotypes with MiXCR, one entry per CDR3 protein. The table lists roughly 100,000 distinct CDR3 sequences, 7% to 10% of them singletons, with 5.5% to 8.5% in the top ten. These data come from a study of T-cell reconstitution after alpha-beta-depleted transplantation in children. CDR1 SGHTA and CDR2 FQGNSA come from the germline V gene. This CDR3 contains 15 residues. Trimming pared 1 base from V and 4 bases from J, leaving 8 bases between.

Sequencing used PBMCs from the stem cell graft donor, obtained from the stem cell graft. V and J are TRBV7-2 and TRBJ2-6; the D is unclear. The TCR originated in a human donor who donated a stem cell graft to a child with congenital amegakaryocytic thrombocytopenia. CDR3 loop: CASSLGPAGANVLTF. The CDR3 coding sequence is TGTGCCAGCAGCTTAGGACCCGCGGGGGCCAACGTCCTGACTTTC.